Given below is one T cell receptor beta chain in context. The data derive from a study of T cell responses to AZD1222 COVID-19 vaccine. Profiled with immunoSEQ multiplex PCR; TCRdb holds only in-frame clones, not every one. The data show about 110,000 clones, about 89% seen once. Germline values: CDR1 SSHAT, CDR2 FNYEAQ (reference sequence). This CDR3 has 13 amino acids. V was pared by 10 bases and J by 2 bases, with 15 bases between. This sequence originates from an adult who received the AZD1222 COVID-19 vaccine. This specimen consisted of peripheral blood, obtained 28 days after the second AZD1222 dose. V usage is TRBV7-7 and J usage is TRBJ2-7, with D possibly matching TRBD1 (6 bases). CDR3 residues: CAISGHKAYEQYF. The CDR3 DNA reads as TGTGCCATTTCGGGACACAAGGCCTACGAGCAGTACTTC.